This T cell receptor beta chain is drawn from a study of CD8 T cells in Susac syndrome. V lost 4 bases to trimming and J lost 3 bases, with 14 bases between them. The V gene's germline CDR1 is SGHNT and CDR2 YYREEE (reference sequence). The CDR3 has 14 residues. When the RNA was reverse transcribed, random hexamers were used with an input of roughly 0.5 to 1 ug. Across 54 Vbeta and 13 Jbeta, immunoSEQ multiplex PCR amplified TCR beta CDR3. TCRdb reprocessed the immunoSEQ multiplex PCR reads via MiXCR and lists one record per CDR3 protein. Here the sample spans hundreds of thousands of distinct CDR3 sequences, over 75% being singletons. Comments on this clonotype: The antigen is unknown.

Study findings and constraints: The study recognized that its TCR sequencing and HLA analysis covered a relatively small number of individuals.

This clonotype was obtained from a human donor with multiple sclerosis. The gene calls are TRBV5-4 and TRBJ2-7, with TRBD1 as a possible D gene (5 bases). The sequenced sample was CD8+ T cells from PBMCs. The CDR3 DNA sequence: TGTGCCAGCAGCCCCTCCGCAGGGAACTACGAGCAGTACTTC. Protein product: CASSPSAGNYEQYF.